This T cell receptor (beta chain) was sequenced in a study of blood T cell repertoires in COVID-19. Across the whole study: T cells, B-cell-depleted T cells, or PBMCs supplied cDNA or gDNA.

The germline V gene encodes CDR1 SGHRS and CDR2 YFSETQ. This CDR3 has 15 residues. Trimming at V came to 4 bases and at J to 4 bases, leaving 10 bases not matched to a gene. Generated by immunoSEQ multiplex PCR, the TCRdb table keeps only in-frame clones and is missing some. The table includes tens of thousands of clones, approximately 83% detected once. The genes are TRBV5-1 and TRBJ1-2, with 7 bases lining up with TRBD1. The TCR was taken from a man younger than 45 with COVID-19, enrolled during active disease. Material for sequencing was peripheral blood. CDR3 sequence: CASSLGQATAYGYTF. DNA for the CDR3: TGCGCCAGCAGCCTCGGACAGGCGACGGCCTATGGCTACACCTTC.